This note documents a single T cell receptor (beta chain) sequence. Its specificity is unknown. Trimming took 4 bases from V and 2 from J, leaving 17 bases between them. The CDR3 extends over 16 amino acids. The germline V gene encodes CDR1 SEHNR and CDR2 FQNEAQ (reference sequence). The data were taken from a study of T-cell reconstitution after alpha-beta-depleted transplantation in children. Using unique molecular identifiers, the investigators prepared the TCRbeta library. TCRdb redid the calling of the PCR reads with MiXCR, one entry per CDR3 protein. The sample includes fewer than 550,000 distinct CDR3 sequences, about 10% of them seen just once. General observations from the study: T-cell counts and diversity at one year following transplant were attributed mainly to newly produced T cells.

The gene calls are TRBV7-9 and TRBJ1-2; maybe TRBD1 (5 bases). The sequenced sample was PBMCs, obtained before TCRalphabeta/CD19-depleted stem cell transplant. This clonotype was obtained from a child aged 2 to 15 with inherited bone marrow failure, due to receive a stem cell transplant. CDR3 sequence reads: CASSSTPDSANYGYTF. CDR3 coding DNA: TGTGCCAGCAGCTCCACCCCAGACAGCGCAAACTATGGCTACACCTTC. Full variable domain (outside the CDR3, taken from reference TRBV7-9 and TRBJ1-2): DTGVSQNPRHKITKRGQNVTFRCDPISEHNRLYWYRQTLGQGPEFLTYFQNEAQLEKSRLLSDRFSAERPKGSFSTLEIQRTEQGDSAMYLCASSSTPDSANYGYTFGSGTRLTVV.